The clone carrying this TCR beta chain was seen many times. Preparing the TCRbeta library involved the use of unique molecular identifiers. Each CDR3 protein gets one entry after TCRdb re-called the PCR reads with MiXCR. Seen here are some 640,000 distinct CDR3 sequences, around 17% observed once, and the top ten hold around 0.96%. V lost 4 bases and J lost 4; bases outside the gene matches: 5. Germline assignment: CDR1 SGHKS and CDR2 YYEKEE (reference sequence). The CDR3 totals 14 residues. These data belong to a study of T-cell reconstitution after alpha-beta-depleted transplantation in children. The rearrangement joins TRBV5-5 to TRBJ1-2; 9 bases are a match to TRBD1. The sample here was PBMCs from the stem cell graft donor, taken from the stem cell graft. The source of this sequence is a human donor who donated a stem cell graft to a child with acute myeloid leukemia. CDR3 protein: CASSPDRGIYGYTF. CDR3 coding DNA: TGTGCCAGCAGCCCGGACAGGGGAATCTATGGCTACACCTTC. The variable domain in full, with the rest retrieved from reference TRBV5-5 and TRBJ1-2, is DAGVTQSPTHLIKTRGQQVTLRCSPISGHKSVSWYQQVLGQGPQFIFQYYEKEERGRGNFPDRFSARQFPNYSSELNVNALLLGDSALYLCASSPDRGIYGYTFGSGTRLTVV.